This TCR beta chain was documented in a study of shared clonotypes between healthy human individuals. The CDR3 is 14 amino acids. Germline CDR1 and CDR2: KGHSH and LQKENI. Between the trimmed V and J ends, which lost 3 bases and 3 bases, there was a span of 11 bases. Method: immunoSEQ multiplex PCR; TCRdb's copy keeps in-frame clones and lacks some. The profile shows about 1.5 million clones, over 95% of them singletons. The TCR comes from a man younger than 40 in good health. The rearrangement links TRBV18 to TRBJ2-5, with a tentative D call TRBD1 (6 bases). The sample consisted of naive CD4+ T cells sorted from blood. Subset: CD45RA+ positively selected. The DNA of the CDR3 is TGTGCCAGCTCACCGGCGACAGGCAAAGAGACCCAGTACTTC. Its protein product is CASSPATGKETQYF.